This record concerns one T cell receptor (beta chain) sequence. The antigen remains unidentified. The source material, RNA transcripts, was used to amplify TCR beta CDR3 regions. Researchers ran a first-round RT-PCR on the TCR CDR3 using the HTBI primer set. One entry per CDR3 protein, called by TCRdb with MiXCR from the multiplex PCR reads. The table shows roughly 510,000 distinct CDR3 sequences, with about a fifth occurring only once. For Graves' hyperthyroidism to be stable, ophthalmopathy could not progress within 18 months. Those patients with uncontrolled infection, other autoimmune disease, pregnancy or lactation were excluded. The data are from a study of T cells in Graves' hyperthyroidism and ophthalmopathy. Points from the study as a whole: The blood repertoire included most of the expanded thyroid clonotypes above 0.001. Ophthalmopathy got predicted by the model a median approximately 6 months before its onset.

V was clipped by 5 bases and J by 1 base, with 11 bases between them. The CDR3 covers 14 residues. Germline V gene data show CDR1 as KGHSH and CDR2 as LQKENI. This sequence was found in a man younger than 30 with Graves' hyperthyroidism. The chain employs TRBV18 and TRBJ1-1; the D gene is possibly TRBD1 (5 bases). Sequencing was performed on blood. In DNA form, the CDR3 reads TGTGCCAGCTCAACAGATACAGGGAACACTGAAGCTTTCTTT. This encodes CASSTDTGNTEAFF.